The 2 T cell receptor beta chains below were found in one sample sequenced in a study of cytomegalovirus exposure and HLA in healthy donors. Primers for the PCR totalled 60 Vbeta and 13 Jbeta. TCRdb keeps only in-frame clones here, not all; method: immunoSEQ multiplex PCR. The data contain about 150,000 clones, around 80% of them singletons. The sample taken for sequencing was PBMCs. The source of these receptors is a man aged 35 to 55 in good health and CMV-seropositive.

This clone was seen only a few times. The chain uses TRBV5-6 and TRBJ1-1; 9 bases map to TRBD1. Trimming took 0 bases from V and 5 from J; bases not matched to a gene: 11. The CDR3 has 17 residues. Germline V gives CDR1 SGHDT, CDR2 YYEEEE. The DNA for the CDR3 is TGTGCCAGCAGCTTGGTCATACCGGGACAGGGTAGAACTGAAGCTTTCTTT. It encodes CASSLVIPGQGRTEAFF.

The gene calls are TRBV21-1 and TRBJ2-1; no check of the table's D call, TRBD1, against the DNA was made. TRBV21-1 is flagged as a pseudogene. The CDR3 runs to 16 residues. CDR3: CASSKEGRDRDPEQFF. In DNA, the CDR3 is TGTGCCAGCAGCAAAGAAGGTCGGGACAGGGATCCGGAGCAGTTCTTC.